Sequencing of this T cell receptor beta chain was carried out in a study of blood T cells in healthy people across ages. Peripheral blood, roughly 9.3 milliliters per donor, was collected. A few counts support this clonotype. V lost 0 bases to trimming and J lost 7 bases, with 12 bases between them. Germline assignment: CDR1 SEHNR and CDR2 FQNEAQ (reference sequence). The CDR3 spans 14 residues. The second PCR ran about 7 to 12 cycles with a sample-barcoded 5' primer and J-beta primers. TCRdb itself ran the 5' RACE reads through MiXCR, one entry per CDR3 protein. The table has around 1,900,000 distinct CDR3 sequences, roughly two fifths seen once.

Sequencing was carried out using blood. The sequence was obtained from a human donor in good health. This rearrangement joins TRBV7-9 to TRBJ1-2; weak D call: TRBD1 (5 bases). As DNA, the CDR3 is TGTGCCAGCAGCTTAGCCTGGGGGACTGGTGGCTACACCTTC. Translation: CASSLAWGTGGYTF.